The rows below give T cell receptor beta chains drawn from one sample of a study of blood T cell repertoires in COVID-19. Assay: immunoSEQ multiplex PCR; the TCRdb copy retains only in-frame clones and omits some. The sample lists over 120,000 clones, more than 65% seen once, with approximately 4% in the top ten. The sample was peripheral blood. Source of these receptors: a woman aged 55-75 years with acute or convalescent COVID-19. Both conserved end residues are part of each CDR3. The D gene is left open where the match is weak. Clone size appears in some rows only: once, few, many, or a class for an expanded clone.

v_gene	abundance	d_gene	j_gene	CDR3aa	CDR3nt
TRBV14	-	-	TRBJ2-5	CASSQDLRETQYF	TGTGCCAGCAGCCAAGATCTCAGGGAGACCCAGTACTTC
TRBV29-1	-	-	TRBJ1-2	CSVYGPGQANYGYTF	TGCAGCGTCTACGGACCGGGACAAGCTAACTATGGCTACACCTTC
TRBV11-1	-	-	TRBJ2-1	CASTNQGGGGNEQFF	TGTGCCAGCACTAACCAGGGGGGAGGAGGCAATGAGCAGTTCTTC
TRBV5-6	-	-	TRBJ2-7	CASSLGGEVSYEQYF	TGTGCCAGCAGCTTGGGGGGGGAGGTCTCCTACGAGCAGTACTTC
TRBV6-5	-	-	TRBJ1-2	CASRPPGLANYGYTF	TGTGCCAGCAGACCACCGGGACTGGCAAACTATGGCTACACCTTC
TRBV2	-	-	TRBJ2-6	CASRASWANVLTF	TGTGCCAGCAGGGCTTCTTGGGCCAACGTCCTGACTTTC
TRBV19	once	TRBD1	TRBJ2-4	CASSNQGAAKNIQYF	TGTGCCAGTAGCAATCAGGGGGCGGCCAAAAACATTCAGTACTTC
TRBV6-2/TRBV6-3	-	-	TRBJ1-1	CASSSTGFGTEAFF	TGTGCCAGCAGCTCCACAGGGTTTGGGACTGAAGCTTTCTTT
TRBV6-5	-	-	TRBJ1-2	CASSRDYGYGYTF	TGTGCCAGCAGCAGAGACTATGGCTATGGCTACACCTTC
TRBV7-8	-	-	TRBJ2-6	CASSLQGIFSGANVLTF	TGTGCCAGCAGCTTACAGGGGATCTTCTCTGGGGCCAACGTCCTGACTTTC
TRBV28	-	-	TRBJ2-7	CASSWTSGQYF	TGTGCCAGCAGTTGGACTTCAGGGCAGTACTTC
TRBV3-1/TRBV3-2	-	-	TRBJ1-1	CASSQDQEGLGAFF	TGTGCCAGCAGCCAAGATCAGGAGGGGCTGGGAGCTTTCTTT
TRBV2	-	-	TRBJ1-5	CASTWQAQGPQHF	TGTGCCAGCACGTGGCAGGCCCAGGGGCCCCAGCATTTT
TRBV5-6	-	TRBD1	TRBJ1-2	CATNRGAGYGYTF	TGTGCCACGAACAGGGGCGCGGGCTATGGCTACACCTTC
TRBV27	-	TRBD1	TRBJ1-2	CASSWGQGVNYGYTF	TGTGCCAGCAGTTGGGGACAGGGGGTTAACTATGGCTACACCTTC
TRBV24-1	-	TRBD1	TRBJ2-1	CATSDGDRGPNEQFF	TGTGCCACCAGTGATGGGGACAGGGGGCCTAATGAGCAGTTCTTC
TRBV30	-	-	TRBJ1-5	CAWSLAENQPQHF	TGTGCCTGGAGTCTGGCGGAAAATCAGCCCCAGCATTTT